These T cell receptor beta chains were read from a single sample in a study of blood T cell repertoires in COVID-19. Assay used: immunoSEQ multiplex PCR; TCRdb lists only in-frame clones, some missing. The sample has around 300,000 clones; approximately 84% are singletons. Sequencing was done on a sample of peripheral blood. These receptors were obtained from a woman aged 30 to 39 who had recovered from COVID-19. Both conserved end residues are part of each CDR3. The order of the fields is J gene, clone size, V gene, D gene, CDR3 DNA, CDR3 protein. The D gene is left open where the match is weak. Expanded clones get a size class; other rows say once, few or many, or leave the size out.

TRBJ1-6 | - | TRBV3-1/TRBV3-2 | TRBD1 | TGTGCCAGCAGCCAAGGGGACAGGCCAGGCGTATTTTACTATAATTCACCCCTCCACTTT | CASSQGDRPGVFYYNSPLHF
TRBJ2-1 | - | TRBV19 | - | TGTGCCAGTAGTACGGCTTGGGCCTCAAGCAATGAGCAGTTCTTC | CASSTAWASSNEQFF
TRBJ2-2 | once | TRBV19 | - | TGTGCCAGTAGTATGATTAGCCAGAACACCGGGGAGCTGTTTTTT | CASSMISQNTGELFF
TRBJ1-1 | few | TRBV19 | - | TGTGCCAGTAGTTCAGGGGTTCGTCTCCAAATGAACACTGAAGCTTTCTTT | CASSSGVRLQMNTEAFF
TRBJ1-2 | - | TRBV6-5 | TRBD1 | TGTGCCAGCAGTTACAGAGGGGGCGATGGCTACACCTTC | CASSYRGGDGYTF
TRBJ2-6 | - | TRBV4-2 | TRBD1 | TGTGCCAGCAGCCCCCGGGACAGGGACTCTGGGGCCAACGTCCTGACTTTC | CASSPRDRDSGANVLTF
TRBJ1-1 | - | TRBV7-2 | TRBD1 | TGTGCCAGCAGCTATACAGGGGGGTACACTGAAGCTTTCTTT | CASSYTGGYTEAFF
TRBJ1-1 | - | TRBV5-1 | TRBD1 | TGCGCCAGCGGGCCGGGACAGGGGCCCACTGAAGCTTTCTTT | CASGPGQGPTEAFF
TRBJ2-3 | - | TRBV7-9 | - | TGTGCCAGCAGCTCTGCGACTGGGAGCACAGATACGCAGTATTTT | CASSSATGSTDTQYF
TRBJ1-1 | - | TRBV6-6 | TRBD1 | TGTGCCAGCAGTTACCCCGGCAGGGGGCACGTTGAAGCTTTCTTT | CASSYPGRGHVEAFF
TRBJ1-1 | - | TRBV7-2 | - | TGTGCCAGCAGCAAGGACAGCAACACTGAAGCTTTCTTT | CASSKDSNTEAFF
TRBJ2-3 | once | TRBV9 | TRBD1 | TGTGCCAGCAGCGTAGATGGACAGGGGGCAGATACGCAGTATTTT | CASSVDGQGADTQYF
TRBJ2-5 | - | TRBV24-1 | TRBD2 | TGTGCCACCAGTGACCCTGGGACTAGCGGCCAAGAGACCCAGTACTTC | CATSDPGTSGQETQYF
TRBJ2-5 | - | TRBV10-3 | - | TGTGCCACCAGCTCCGGGGACAAGACCCAGTACTTC | CATSSGDKTQYF
TRBJ2-1 | - | TRBV7-2 | TRBD1 | TGTGCCAGCAGCTTTGACCCGGGACAGTACAATGAGCAGTTCTTC | CASSFDPGQYNEQFF
TRBJ2-5 | - | TRBV5-1 | - | TGCGCCAGCAGCTTCGTTTCCCAAGAGACCCAGTACTTC | CASSFVSQETQYF
TRBJ2-2 | - | TRBV3-1/TRBV3-2 | TRBD2 | TGTGCCAGCAGCCTTCGGACTAGAGAAACCGGGGAGCTGTTTTTT | CASSLRTRETGELFF
TRBJ1-2 | - | TRBV6-5 | - | TGTGCCAGCAGCCTCGACATTCTGTTGGGCTACACCTTC | CASSLDILLGYTF
TRBJ2-5 | - | TRBV5-1 | - | TGCGCCAGCAGCCCTAGGGGGGGCTGGGAGACCCAGTACTTC | CASSPRGGWETQYF
TRBJ1-2 | few | TRBV6-2/TRBV6-3 | - | TGTGCCAGCAGTTACGAATCGACAGTCTGGGGTGGCTACACCTTC | CASSYESTVWGGYTF
TRBJ1-1 | - | TRBV12-5 | TRBD1 | TGTGCTAGTGGTCTAGGGACAGGGGGCGAAACTGAAGCTTTCTTT | CASGLGTGGETEAFF
TRBJ1-1 | - | TRBV7-8 | - | TGTGCCAGCAGCTTAGCGCCAGGGGCAGCTTTCTTT | CASSLAPGAAFF
TRBJ1-2 | few | TRBV7-2 | - | TGTGCCAGCAGCTTAGGGGACACCTATGGCTACACCTTC | CASSLGDTYGYTF
TRBJ1-1 | - | TRBV19 | - | TGTGCCAGTACCACGGGGGGCTTCACTGAAGCTTTCTTT | CASTTGGFTEAFF